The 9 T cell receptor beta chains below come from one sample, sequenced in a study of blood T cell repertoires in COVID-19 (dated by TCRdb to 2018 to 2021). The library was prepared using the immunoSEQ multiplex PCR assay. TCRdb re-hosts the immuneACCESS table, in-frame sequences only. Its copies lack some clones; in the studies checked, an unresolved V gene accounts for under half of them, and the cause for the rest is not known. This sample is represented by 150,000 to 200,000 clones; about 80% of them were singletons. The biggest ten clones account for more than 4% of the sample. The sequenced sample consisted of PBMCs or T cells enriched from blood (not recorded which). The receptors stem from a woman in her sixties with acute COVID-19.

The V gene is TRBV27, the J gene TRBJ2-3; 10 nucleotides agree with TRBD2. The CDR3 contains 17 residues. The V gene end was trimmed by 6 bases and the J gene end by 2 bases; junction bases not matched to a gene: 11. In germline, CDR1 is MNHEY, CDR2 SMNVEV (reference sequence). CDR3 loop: CASRNPIAGGFTDTQYF. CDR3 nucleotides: TGTGCCAGCAGGAACCCGATAGCGGGGGGCTTCACAGATACGCAGTATTTT.

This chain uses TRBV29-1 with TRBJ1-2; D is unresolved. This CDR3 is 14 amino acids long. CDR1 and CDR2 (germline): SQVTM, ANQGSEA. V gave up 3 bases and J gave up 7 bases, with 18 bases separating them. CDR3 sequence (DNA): TGCAGCGTTGATTCGGACCGGACTGGTGCTGGCTACACCTTC. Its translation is CSVDSDRTGAGYTF.

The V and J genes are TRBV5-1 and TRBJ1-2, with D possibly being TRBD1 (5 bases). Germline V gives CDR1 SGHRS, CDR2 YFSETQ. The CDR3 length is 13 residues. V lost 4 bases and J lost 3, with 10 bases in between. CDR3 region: CASSVTGDYGYTF. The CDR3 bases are TGCGCCAGCAGCGTTACAGGAGACTATGGCTACACCTTC.

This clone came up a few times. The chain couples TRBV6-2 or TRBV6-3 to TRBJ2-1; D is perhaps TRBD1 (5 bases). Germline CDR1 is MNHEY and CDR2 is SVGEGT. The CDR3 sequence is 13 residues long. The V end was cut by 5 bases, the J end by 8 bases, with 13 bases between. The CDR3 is CASSRPQGHEQFF. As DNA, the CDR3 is TGTGCCAGCAGTCGACCCCAGGGCCATGAGCAGTTCTTC.

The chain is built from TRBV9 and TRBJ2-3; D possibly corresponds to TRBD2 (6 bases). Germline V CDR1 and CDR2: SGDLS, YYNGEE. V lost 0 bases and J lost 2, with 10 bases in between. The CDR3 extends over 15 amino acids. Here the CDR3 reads CASSVGAGPTDTQYF. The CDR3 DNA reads TGTGCCAGCAGCGTAGGGGCGGGACCCACAGATACGCAGTATTTT.

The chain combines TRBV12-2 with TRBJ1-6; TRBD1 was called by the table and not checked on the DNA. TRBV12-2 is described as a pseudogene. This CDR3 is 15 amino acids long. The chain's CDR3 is CASRLQVNYNSPLHF. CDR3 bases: TGTGCAAGTCGTCTCCAGGTAAACTATAATTCACCCCTCCACTTT.

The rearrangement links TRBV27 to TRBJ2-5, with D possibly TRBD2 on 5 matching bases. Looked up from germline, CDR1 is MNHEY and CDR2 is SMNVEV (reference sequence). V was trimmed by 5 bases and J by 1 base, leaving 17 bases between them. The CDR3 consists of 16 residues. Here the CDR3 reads CASSGLHPAGQETQYF. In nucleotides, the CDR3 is TGTGCCAGCAGTGGACTCCATCCCGCGGGCCAAGAGACCCAGTACTTC.

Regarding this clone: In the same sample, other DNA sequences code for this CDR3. In DNA, the CDR3 is TGCAGTGCTCTACAGGGAAATGGCTACACCTTC. Translation: CSALQGNGYTF. This sequence joins TRBV20-1 and TRBJ1-2; D might be TRBD1 (6 bases). V was cut by 5 bases and J by 6 bases, with 10 bases left in between. The CDR3 covers 11 residues. The germline V gene has CDR1 DFQATT and CDR2 SNEGSKA (reference sequence).

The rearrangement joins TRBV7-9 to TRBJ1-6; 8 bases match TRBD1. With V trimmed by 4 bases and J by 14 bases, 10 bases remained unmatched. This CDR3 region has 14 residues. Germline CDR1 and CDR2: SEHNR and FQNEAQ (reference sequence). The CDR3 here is CASSSPGAGGTLHF. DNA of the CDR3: TGTGCCAGCAGCTCCCCGGGGGCAGGGGGCACCCTCCACTTT.